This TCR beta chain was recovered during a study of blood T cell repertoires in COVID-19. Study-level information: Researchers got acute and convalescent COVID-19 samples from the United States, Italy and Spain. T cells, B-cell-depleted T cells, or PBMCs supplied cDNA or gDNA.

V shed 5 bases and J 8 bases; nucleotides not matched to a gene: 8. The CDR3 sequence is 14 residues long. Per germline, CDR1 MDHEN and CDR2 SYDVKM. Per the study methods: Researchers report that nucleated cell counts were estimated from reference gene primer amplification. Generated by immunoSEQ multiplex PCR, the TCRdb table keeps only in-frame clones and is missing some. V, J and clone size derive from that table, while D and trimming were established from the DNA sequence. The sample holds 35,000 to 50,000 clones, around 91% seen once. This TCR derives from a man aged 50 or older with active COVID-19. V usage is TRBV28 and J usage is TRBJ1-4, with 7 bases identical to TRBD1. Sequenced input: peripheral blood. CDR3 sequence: CASSLRDSREKLFF. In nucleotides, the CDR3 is TGTGCCAGCAGTCTCCGGGACAGTCGAGAAAAACTGTTTTTT.